A single sample is the source of the 3 T cell receptor beta chains below, sequenced in a study of cytomegalovirus exposure and HLA in healthy donors. The primer mix had 60 Vbeta and 13 Jbeta primers. Measured with immunoSEQ multiplex PCR; TCRdb has only the in-frame clones, and not every one. The data show approximately 200,000 clones, 65% to 90% seen once. The sequenced material came from PBMCs. These receptors were taken from a woman aged 45-59 years in good health and CMV-seronegative.

This chain joins TRBV28 and TRBJ1-1; possibly TRBD1 for D (6 bases). CDR3 length equals 17 residues. The germline V gene encodes CDR1 MDHEN and CDR2 SYDVKM. The V gene lost 6 bases and the J gene lost 3 bases, with 23 bases spanning the gap. The CDR3 protein is CASSLSAGRTDHTEAFF. The DNA for the CDR3 is TGTGCCAGCAGCCTCTCTGCCGGACGGACAGATCACACTGAAGCTTTCTTT.

V usage is TRBV28 and J usage is TRBJ1-5; 10 positions match TRBD1. Germline lookup yields CDR1 MDHEN and CDR2 SYDVKM. This CDR3 contains 15 residues. Trimming cost V 6 bases and J 4 bases; bases outside gene matches: 6. The CDR3 loop is CASSSPGQGNQPQHF. The DNA for the CDR3 is TGTGCCAGCAGCTCCCCGGGACAGGGGAATCAGCCCCAGCATTTT.

The CDR3: CASSFEPSGAQYF. DNA of the CDR3: TGTGCCAGCAGTTTTGAGCCCTCCGGGGCCCAGTACTTC. The J gene is TRBJ2-5, the V gene TRBV28, with D perhaps matching TRBD2 (5 bases). Per the germline V gene, CDR1 is MDHEN and CDR2 is SYDVKM. CDR3 length: 13 residues. Between the trimmed V and J ends, which lost 3 bases and 9 bases, there was a span of 14 bases.